Sequencing of this T cell receptor beta chain was carried out in a study of T cell repertoires in cytomegalovirus infection. The CDR3 is 12 amino acids long, termini counted. The germline V gene has CDR1 MNHEY and CDR2 SVGEGT. TCRdb re-analysed the reads in MiXCR, keeping a single row per CDR3 protein. The sample yields 130,000 or so distinct CDR3 sequences, about 6% seen once. Ten or more counts support this clonotype. The conserved final phenylalanine or tryptophan is absent from the CDR3, which likely points to a read error. The limits of the CDR3 on the DNA are not certain, so only TCRdb's listed CDR3 is given.

This TCR came from a human donor in good health (CMV status not recorded). Some clones in this sample may be carry-over from other donors' samples. V usage is TRBV6-2 or TRBV6-3 and J usage is TRBJ2-1; the table calls TRBD2, which could not be checked here. Source material: PBMCs. This CDR3 is CASSDPETSLRL.